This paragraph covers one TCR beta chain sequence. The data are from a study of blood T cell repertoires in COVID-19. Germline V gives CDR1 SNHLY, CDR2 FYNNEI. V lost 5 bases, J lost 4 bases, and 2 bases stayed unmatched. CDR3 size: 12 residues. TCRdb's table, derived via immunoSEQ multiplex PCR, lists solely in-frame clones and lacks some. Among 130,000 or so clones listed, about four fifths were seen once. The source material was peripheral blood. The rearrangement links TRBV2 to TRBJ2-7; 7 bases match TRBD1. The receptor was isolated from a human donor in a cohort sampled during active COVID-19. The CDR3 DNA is TGTGCCAGCAGTCAACAGGGGTACGAGCAGTACTTC. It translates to CASSQQGYEQYF.